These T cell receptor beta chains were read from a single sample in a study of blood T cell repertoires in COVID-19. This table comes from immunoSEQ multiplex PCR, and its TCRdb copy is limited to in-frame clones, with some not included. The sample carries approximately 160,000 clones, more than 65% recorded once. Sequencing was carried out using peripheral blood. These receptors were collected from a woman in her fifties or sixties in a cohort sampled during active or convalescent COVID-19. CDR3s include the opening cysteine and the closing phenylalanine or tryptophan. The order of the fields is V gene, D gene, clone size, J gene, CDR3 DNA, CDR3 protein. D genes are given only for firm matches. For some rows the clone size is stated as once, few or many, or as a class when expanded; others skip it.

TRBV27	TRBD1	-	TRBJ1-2	TGTGCCAGCAGGGTAACAGGGGGCGATGGCTACACCTTC	CASRVTGGDGYTF
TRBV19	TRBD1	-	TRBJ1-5	TGTGCCAGTAGCCCAACAGGGGGTAATCAGCCCCAGCATTTT	CASSPTGGNQPQHF
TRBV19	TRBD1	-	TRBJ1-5	TGTGCCAGTAGTAGACACGGACAGGGGGGCAATCAGCCCCAGCATTTT	CASSRHGQGGNQPQHF
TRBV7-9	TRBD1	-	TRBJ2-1	TGTGCCAGCAGCCTCCGGGACAGGGCCTACAATGAGCAGTTCTTC	CASSLRDRAYNEQFF
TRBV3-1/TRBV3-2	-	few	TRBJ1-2	TGTGCCAGCAGCCCCGACGAGGGCTATGGCTACACCTTC	CASSPDEGYGYTF
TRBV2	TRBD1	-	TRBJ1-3	TGTGCCAGCACCCGGGACAGAGGAAACACCATATATTTT	CASTRDRGNTIYF
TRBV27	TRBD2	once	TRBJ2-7	TGTGCCAGCAGCCCGGGGGGGGACGAGCAGTACTTC	CASSPGGDEQYF
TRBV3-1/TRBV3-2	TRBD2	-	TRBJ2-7	TGTGCCAGCAGCCAACTGGGCGGGGGGGCCTGGAACGAGCAGTACTTC	CASSQLGGGAWNEQYF
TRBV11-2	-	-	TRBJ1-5	TGTGCCAGCAGCTTGAAGGTGGGAGAGGATCAGCCCCAGCATTTT	CASSLKVGEDQPQHF
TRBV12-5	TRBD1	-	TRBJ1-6	TGTGCTAGTGGTTGGGGACAGCTCAATAATTCACCCCTCCACTTT	CASGWGQLNNSPLHF
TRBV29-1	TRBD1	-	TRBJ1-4	TGCAGCGTGGATGGACAGGGGGTCGGTGAAAAACTGTTTTTT	CSVDGQGVGEKLFF
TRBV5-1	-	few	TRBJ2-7	TGCGCCAGCAGCTTGGATAACAGTGGGGGGTCCTACGAGCAGTACTTC	CASSLDNSGGSYEQYF
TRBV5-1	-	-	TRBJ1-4	TGCGCCAGCAGCCCCGAGGAGGGAACTCGAGGAAAACTGTTTTTT	CASSPEEGTRGKLFF